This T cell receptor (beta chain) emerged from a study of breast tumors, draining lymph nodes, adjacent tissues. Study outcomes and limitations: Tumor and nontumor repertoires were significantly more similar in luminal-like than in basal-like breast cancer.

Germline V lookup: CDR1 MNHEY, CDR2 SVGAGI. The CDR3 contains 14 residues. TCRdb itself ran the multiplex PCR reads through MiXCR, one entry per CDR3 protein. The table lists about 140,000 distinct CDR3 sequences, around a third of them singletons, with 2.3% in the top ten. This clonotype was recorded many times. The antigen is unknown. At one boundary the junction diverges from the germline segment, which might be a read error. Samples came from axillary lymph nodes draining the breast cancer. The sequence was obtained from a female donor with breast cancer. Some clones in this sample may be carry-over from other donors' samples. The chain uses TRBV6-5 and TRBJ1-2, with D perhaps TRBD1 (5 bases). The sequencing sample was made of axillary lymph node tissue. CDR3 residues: CASSHSISGAGYTF. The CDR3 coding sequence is TGTGCCAGCAGTCACTCGATCTCCGGGGCCGGCTACACCTTC.